This section outlines one TCR beta chain sequence together with its context. As yet, its antigen is unknown. The study ran its PCR with 60 Vbeta and 13 Jbeta primers. Authors' methods: A later analysis counted around 74 million unique TCR beta chains, around 12 million shared. Clones were read by immunoSEQ multiplex PCR, and TCRdb kept only the in-frame ones, dropping some. V and J calls and clone size come straight from that table; D and trimming were deduced from the DNA. Here the sample spans about 160,000 clones, roughly 80% being singletons. This specimen belongs to a study of cytomegalovirus exposure and HLA in healthy donors. Turning to the study itself: Roughly 85 million unique TCRs from HLA-typed donors made up an early data release. Genotyping of hundreds of donors showed that 80% to 85% belonged to the Caucasian-associated ancestry cluster.

V lost 7 bases and J 8 bases, leaving 17 bases between the germline ends. CDR3 length equals 14 residues. The germline V gene encodes CDR1 SNHLY and CDR2 FYNNEI. Study outcomes and limitations: As immune exposure information, only CMV serostatus was available.

Material: PBMCs. The sequence derives from a female donor in good health and CMV-seronegative. V and J are TRBV2 and TRBJ1-4; no definite D call. This chain's CDR3 is CASTGSLRGEKLFF. The DNA of the CDR3 is TGTGCCAGCACCGGGTCCTTACGAGGGGAAAAACTGTTTTTT. Using reference TRBV2 and TRBJ1-4 for the parts outside the CDR3, the full variable domain is EPEVTQTPSHQVTQMGQEVILRCVPISNHLYFYWYRQILGQKVEFLVSFYNNEISEKSEIFDDQFSVERPDGSNFTLKIRSTKLEDSAMYFCASTGSLRGEKLFFGSGTQLSVL.